Below are 19 T cell receptor beta chains sequenced from a single sample in a study of cytomegalovirus exposure and HLA in healthy donors (dated by TCRdb to the late 2010s). Libraries were constructed by the immunoSEQ multiplex PCR assay. Drawn from immuneACCESS, this table holds only the in-frame rearrangements with V and J called that TCRdb kept. Clones are partly lost; checked studies trace under half to an unresolved V gene and leave the rest unexplained. This sample gives some 150,000 clones in total; approximately 86% of them show up just once. Together, the top ten hold 2% to 3% of the sample. The sample consisted of PBMCs. The receptors originated from a man aged 18-30 years in good health and CMV-seropositive.

The rearrangement joins TRBV6-6 to TRBJ1-3, with D tentatively TRBD1 (6 bases). Trimming shortened V by 5 bases and J by 0 bases, and 14 bases separated the two germline ends. The CDR3 extends over 16 amino acids. Germline V gene lookup returns CDR1 MNHNY and CDR2 SVGAGI (reference sequence). The CDR3: CASSVRQVRSGNTIYF. The DNA for the CDR3 is TGTGCCAGCAGTGTACGACAGGTTCGCTCTGGAAACACCATATATTTT.

This rearrangement joins TRBV28 to TRBJ2-7; D is possibly TRBD2 (5 bases). The CDR3 runs 15 residues. Trimming removed 8 bases at V and 3 bases at J, with 20 bases between. Germline V lookup: CDR1 MDHEN, CDR2 SYDVKM. CDR3 amino acids: CASGPPLAAVYEQYF. For the CDR3, the DNA is TGTGCCAGCGGCCCCCCCCTAGCCGCCGTCTACGAGCAGTACTTC.

The V gene is TRBV9, the J gene TRBJ2-7; 10 bases are shared with TRBD2. Germline CDR1 reads SGDLS; CDR2 reads YYNGEE. This CDR3 is 16 amino acids long. Trimming took 4 bases from V and 2 from J; bases not matched to a gene: 9. The CDR3 bases are TGTGCCAGCAGCCGGCACAGCGGGGGGGATACCTACGAGCAGTACTTC. It encodes CASSRHSGGDTYEQYF.

This clone was seen only once. The rearrangement links TRBV18 to TRBJ1-1; D is unclear. Germline assignment: CDR1 KGHSH and CDR2 LQKENI. There are 18 residues in the CDR3. With 1 base removed from V and 7 bases from J, the gap between germline ends came to 25 bases. CDR3 sequence (DNA): TGTGCCAGCTCACCACGAGGGAACCCGGGTAAAATGGCGGATGAAGCTTTCTTT. This codes for CASSPRGNPGKMADEAFF.

This chain joins TRBV2 and TRBJ1-6, with 7 nucleotides matching TRBD1. The CDR3 is made up of 14 amino acids. CDR1 is SNHLY, CDR2 FYNNEI, per germline. J lost 10 bases, V lost 2 bases, and 5 bases had no gene match. The CDR3 here is CASSERQGASPLHF. The CDR3, as DNA: TGTGCCAGCAGTGAACGACAGGGTGCCTCACCCCTCCACTTT.

This chain uses TRBV12-5 with TRBJ2-1; 11 positions match TRBD1. Germline V gene lookup returns CDR1 LGHNT and CDR2 FRNRAP. Trimming removed 3 bases from V and 6 bases from J; junction bases left unmatched: 4. The CDR3 has 15 residues. In nucleotides, the CDR3 is TGTGCTAGTGGTTTAGGGACAGGGGGGACCAATGAGCAGTTCTTC. Amino acids: CASGLGTGGTNEQFF.

V and J are TRBV27 and TRBJ2-5; possible D gene TRBD2, 6 bases. This CDR3 comprises 14 residues. In germline, CDR1 is MNHEY, CDR2 SMNVEV (reference sequence). V dropped 5 bases and J dropped 5 bases, with 15 bases sitting between them. The CDR3 bases are TGTGCCAGCAGTGTGCTCGGCGGGGCGGAGACCCAGTACTTC. Amino acids: CASSVLGGAETQYF.

V is TRBV6-5 and J is TRBJ2-2, with D possibly matching TRBD1 (6 bases). CDR1 is MNHEY, CDR2 SVGAGI, per germline. With 2 bases removed from V and 0 bases from J, the gap between germline ends came to 10 bases. CDR3 size: 16 residues. As DNA, the CDR3 is TGTGCCAGCAGTTACGCGTCAGGGGCGAACACCGGGGAGCTGTTTTTT. This translates into CASSYASGANTGELFF.

J is TRBJ2-2 and V is TRBV9; tentatively, D is TRBD1 (6 bases). Trimming took 4 bases from V and 3 from J, leaving 13 bases between them. The CDR3 has 15 amino acids. Germline CDR1 SGDLS, CDR2 YYNGEE. In nucleotides, the CDR3 is TGTGCCAGCAGCCCAGTTACAGGGTACACCGGGGAGCTGTTTTTT. It specifies CASSPVTGYTGELFF.

This chain links TRBV27 with TRBJ1-4; D possibly corresponds to TRBD1 (6 bases). The germline CDR1 and CDR2 sequences are MNHEY and SMNVEV (reference sequence). The CDR3 length is 15 residues. V was clipped by 8 bases and J by 5 bases, with 18 bases between them. In nucleotides, the CDR3 is TGTGCCAGCTGCATCCCGGGGACAATCAATGAAAAACTGTTTTTT. Translation: CASCIPGTINEKLFF.

The table lists this clone with a count of one. This rearrangement joins TRBV9 to TRBJ2-5; D not certain. Germline V gene data show CDR1 as SGDLS and CDR2 as YYNGEE. The CDR3 sequence is 11 residues long. The V end was cut by 6 bases, the J end by 3 bases, with 6 bases between. The CDR3 here is CASNREETQYF. In nucleotides, the CDR3 is TGTGCCAGCAACAGAGAAGAGACCCAGTACTTC.

This chain connects TRBV6-1 to TRBJ2-7; 7 bases map to TRBD1. The CDR3 is 13 amino acids. Germline V gene data show CDR1 as MNHNS and CDR2 as SASEGT. The trim removed 9 bases at V and 1 base at J, leaving 6 bases unmatched. The CDR3 region has the DNA TGTGCCAGTAGGTCGGGACAGTCCTACGAGCAGTACTTC. It translates to CASRSGQSYEQYF.

This clone was seen once. The chain couples TRBV29-1 to TRBJ2-5, with TRBD2 matching over 13 bases. CDR3 length: 15 amino acids. J lost 3 bases, V lost 5 bases, and 6 bases had no gene match. Germline V lookup: CDR1 SQVTM, CDR2 ANQGSEA. As DNA, the CDR3 is TGCAGCGTTAGGGGTACTAGCGGGGGGGAAGAGACCCAGTACTTC. This gives the protein CSVRGTSGGEETQYF.

The V gene is TRBV7-3, the J gene TRBJ2-1; 10 nucleotides align to TRBD2. CDR3 length: 13 residues. Germline CDR1 and CDR2: SGHTA and FQGTGA. Trimming cost V 5 bases and J 8 bases; bases outside gene matches: 3. CDR3 nucleotides: TGTGCCAGCAGCCCCGGGACTAGCGATGAGCAGTTCTTC. Translation: CASSPGTSDEQFF.

The chain couples TRBV28 to TRBJ1-5, with a weak D call TRBD1 (5 bases). This CDR3 has 19 amino acids. Per the germline V gene, CDR1 is MDHEN and CDR2 is SYDVKM. Deletions cut 4 bases from V and 2 bases from J, with 24 bases between. The CDR3, as DNA: TGTGCCAGCAGTTCCCCGGGGCTTAGCGGAAGGGATGGCAATCAGCCCCAGCATTTT. Protein sequence: CASSSPGLSGRDGNQPQHF.

This chain uses TRBV7-3 with TRBJ2-2, with TRBD2 matching over 9 bases. The CDR3 has 15 residues. Germline CDR1 reads SGHTA; CDR2 reads FQGTGA. The V gene end was trimmed by 5 bases and the J gene end by 6 bases; junction bases not matched to a gene: 7. The CDR3 protein is CASSRNVAGAGELFF. CDR3 nucleotides: TGTGCCAGCAGCCGAAATGTAGCGGGAGCCGGGGAGCTGTTTTTT.

V usage is TRBV28 and J usage is TRBJ1-5; D is unclear. Trimming stripped 3 bases from V and 6 bases from J, with 6 bases between. The germline V gene has CDR1 MDHEN and CDR2 SYDVKM. The CDR3 loop spans 12 amino acids. The CDR3: CASSFGGQPQHF. In DNA form, the CDR3 reads TGTGCCAGCAGTTTCGGAGGTCAGCCCCAGCATTTT.

The genes are TRBV10-1 and TRBJ1-2; weak D call: TRBD1 (5 bases). V shed 3 bases and J shed 2 bases, with 19 bases lying between them. This CDR3 comprises 17 residues. Germline CDR1 WNHNN, CDR2 SYGVQD (reference sequence). This CDR3 reads CASSDFPARGLNYGYTF. Written as DNA, the CDR3 is TGCGCCAGCAGTGATTTCCCTGCTAGGGGTTTAAACTATGGCTACACCTTC.

The rearrangement uses TRBV20-1 and TRBJ1-4; D ambiguous. CDR3 length: 11 residues. Germline lookup yields CDR1 DFQATT and CDR2 SNEGSKA (reference sequence). As DNA, the CDR3 is TGCATTGCAAATAGTAATGAAAAACTGTTTTTT. Translated, it gives CIANSNEKLFF.